Reported below is one TCR beta chain. This clonotype was seen at least ten times. This clone's antigen is unknown. The record has no base qualities; no much larger clone is one base away. This entry is derived from a study of human T cells and chemical hapten exposure (dated by TCRdb to the early 2020s). In the study overall: For sensitization, 2% DPC in acetone was applied to a roughly 2 cm by roughly 2 cm area of upper inner arm skin. In alopecia patients, the study followed how the peripheral blood TCR repertoire changed in vivo over primary and secondary sensitization to diphenylcyclopropenone (DPC), a hapten. Blood for TCR sequencing was provided by twenty-nine alopecia patients at one to four time points (pre-sensitization, 2, 6 and 24 weeks). The mostly female patient cohort included alopecia areata with under or over 50% scalp involvement, alopecia totalis and alopecia universalis. Patch tests used Finn chambers with 0.01% DPC on the upper back, scored after 6 days by International Contact Dermatitis Research Group standards. Libraries were pooled for sequencing, and per-sample TCR yields varied mainly because of small differences in library volumes within the pool. Blood was sampled from patients pre-sensitization (week 0) and at 2, 6 and about 24 weeks after DPC sensitization. Throughout the roughly 24-week study period, patients were also given weekly therapeutic DPC doses on the scalp.

Reading the label with the study, this specimen's time point is: pre-sensitization, week 0. Read against the paper, the sample's treatment or condition label means: therapeutic diphenylcyclopropenone sensitization with weekly scalp DPC. At every patch-test visit, the blood draw took place before the patch test was put on. To be eligible, patients had to be aged 18 to 70, diagnosed with alopecia and judged suitable for DPC therapy, while pregnant patients were excluded. Total RNA was extracted from unfractionated whole blood collected in Tempus Blood RNA tubes. Measured from the cysteine to the phenylalanine, the CDR3 is 14 residues long. Just CDR3 DNA is preserved here, 42 bases in frame from base 1. Germline trimming amounts to 10 bases on V and 3 bases on J, with 11 as the count of junction bases outside the gene matches. CDR1 is given as SNHLY and CDR2 as FYNNEI, both from the germline V gene.

Overall results and qualifications from the work: Significantly more large CDR3 similarity clusters were formed by expanded TCRs than by pre-sensitization or healthy control sets, consistent with antigen-driven responses. All patients had alopecia, a presumed autoimmune disease, so their immune response might differ from that of healthy individuals. After repeated subsampling, changes were observed in the strength of the expansion versus patch-test correlation and in the threshold at which the correlation became significant. DPC sensitization did not change the number of TCRs with a frequency above 1 in 1000, and there was no evidence of changes in global repertoire structure. Patch test score was positively correlated with the number of PT1 expanded TCRs, with significance at thresholds 8, 16 and 32 but not at 4.

Receptors were amplified or captured by RACE. Instrument on record: NextSeq 500. During library preparation, unique molecular identifiers were attached to individual cDNA molecules so that TCRs could be counted in a quantitative, reproducible way. Both TCR alpha and TCR beta chains were sequenced from each blood RNA sample. The published analysis was carried out like this. A median of approximately 96,000 TCRs per sample was observed, with a range of about 23,224 to 690,600. The Decombinator software suite was used to annotate V, J and CDR3 in the TCR reads. To make PS versus PT1 abundance plots, every sample was subsampled to the same number of TCRs (28,000). Expanded TCRs were defined as absent before sensitization and observed at least eight times at the 2-week time point. TCRdb reprocessing: public reads trimmed at Q25 with fastp, clones called with MiXCR, in-frame beta chains kept. Entries are consolidated by CDR3 protein sequence, retaining the most common genes and DNA. TCRdb's processing, not the authors' own work, is the source of the V and J calls. Here the sample has under 70,000 distinct CDR3 sequences; approximately 10% occur a single time. The top ten constitute around 3.9% of the sample.

The specimen was whole blood, collected in connection with sensitization to the hapten diphenylcyclopropenone (DPC). The sequence links TRBV2 to TRBJ2-7; TRBD2 fits 8 bases in the junction. This TCR came from a woman aged 40 to 55 with alopecia areata. Some clones in this sample may be carry-over from other donors' samples. The DNA reads TGTGCCACCCAACCGGGACTAGGGAACTACGAGCAGTACTTC. Its protein product is CATQPGLGNYEQYF.